Listed here are 18 T cell receptor beta chains from one sample, sequenced in a study of monozygotic twins with inflammatory bowel disease. From the 5' RACE reads, TCRdb lists one entry per CDR3 protein and no DNA. This sample's table reports 150,000 to 200,000 distinct CDR3 sequences. The sample consisted of blood. Source of these receptors: a human donor with ulcerative colitis or Crohn's disease, or a healthy co-twin of an affected twin (not recorded which).

The CDR3 is CAISEPGLAGVGYEQYF. The chain combines TRBV10-3 with TRBJ2-7; absent DNA, TCRdb's TRBD2 call cannot be checked. The CDR3 runs to 17 residues. Germline V lookup: CDR1 ENHRY, CDR2 SYGVKD.

V and J are TRBV5-1 and TRBJ1-2; TCRdb's D call, TRBD1, is unchecked because there is no DNA. CDR1 SGHRS and CDR2 YFSETQ come from the germline V gene. This CDR3 has 15 amino acids. The CDR3 sequence: CASSGGQGARYGYTF.

The chain joins TRBV5-6 to TRBJ1-6. Germline CDR1 reads SGHDT; CDR2 reads YYEEEE. There are 14 residues in the CDR3. Here the CDR3 reads CASRPSSYNSPLHF.

The J gene is TRBJ2-1, the V gene TRBV7-2. Germline lookup yields CDR1 SGHTA and CDR2 FQGNSA. This CDR3 spans 12 amino acids. CDR3 amino acids: CASRSTSNEQFF.

V usage is TRBV12-3 or TRBV12-4 and J usage is TRBJ2-3. The CDR3 has 15 residues. This CDR3 is CASSSNLLSTDTQYF.

The chain joins TRBV11-2 to TRBJ2-2; TCRdb designates TRBD1, a call that cannot be tested without DNA. The CDR3 consists of 15 residues. Per the germline V gene, CDR1 is SGHAT and CDR2 is FQNNGV. CDR3 loop: CASSLDLTPVGELFF.

The chain uses TRBV27 and TRBJ1-2; with no DNA, the TCRdb D assignment of TRBD1 cannot be verified. Germline assignment: CDR1 MNHEY and CDR2 SMNVEV (reference sequence). This CDR3 has 12 amino acids. This CDR3 reads CASGLQGYGYTF.

This sequence joins TRBV6-2 or TRBV6-3 and TRBJ2-1; TCRdb picks TRBD1, but there is no DNA to check that call. CDR1 is MNHEY and CDR2 is SVGEGT in the germline V gene. This CDR3 has 12 residues. CDR3 region: CASSYSVGPEFF.

This chain connects TRBV3-1 to TRBJ1-5; lacking DNA, the TRBD1 call made by TCRdb goes unchecked. The CDR3 is 13 amino acids. Germline CDR1 is LGHDT and CDR2 is YNNKEL (reference sequence). CDR3: CASSQAATGTQHF.

This rearrangement joins TRBV20-1 to TRBJ1-4; TCRdb's D call of TRBD1 is untestable without DNA. Germline values: CDR1 DFQATT, CDR2 SNEGSKA (reference sequence). CDR3 size: 14 residues. The CDR3 loop is CSARGTGRDEKLFF.

The rearrangement links TRBV12-3 or TRBV12-4 to TRBJ2-7; TCRdb names TRBD1, which stays unverified in the absence of DNA. CDR3 length: 14 amino acids. CDR3 protein: CASSRGHPDEEQYF.

The chain is built from TRBV28 and TRBJ2-7; TCRdb calls TRBD1, which cannot be checked without DNA. The germline gives CDR1 MDHEN, CDR2 SYDVKM. CDR3 length: 14 residues. CDR3 loop: CASSSGQHTYEQYF. Variable domain in full (rest from reference TRBV28 and TRBJ2-7): DVKVTQSSRYLVKRTGEKVFLECVQDMDHENMFWYRQDPGLGLRLIYFSYDVKMKEKGDIPEGYSVSREKKERFSLILESASTNQTSMYLCASSSGQHTYEQYFGPGTRLTVT.

The chain uses TRBV20-1 and TRBJ2-3; TCRdb names TRBD1, which stays unverified in the absence of DNA. The CDR3 extends over 13 amino acids. Per the germline V gene, CDR1 is DFQATT and CDR2 is SNEGSKA (reference sequence). CDR3: CSAGGGRTDTQYF.

The chain uses TRBV5-1 and TRBJ2-3; TCRdb's D call of TRBD2 is untestable without DNA. The CDR3 totals 17 residues. The germline CDR1 and CDR2 sequences are SGHRS and YFSETQ. The CDR3 region is CASSLALSGRAGDTQYF. The full variable domain, completed using reference TRBV5-1 and TRBJ2-3, is KAGVTQTPRYLIKTRGQQVTLSCSPISGHRSVSWYQQTPGQGLQFLFEYFSETQRNKGNFPGRFSGRQFSNSRSEMNVSTLELGDSALYLCASSLALSGRAGDTQYFGPGTRLTVL.

The genes are TRBV28 and TRBJ2-7; TCRdb calls TRBD2, which cannot be checked without DNA. The CDR3 contains 17 residues. Germline CDR1 reads MDHEN; CDR2 reads SYDVKM. CDR3 residues: CASSLGGLAGPDYEQYF.

The V call is TRBV6-2 or TRBV6-3, the J call TRBJ1-1; there is no DNA to check the TCRdb D call of TRBD1. Germline V CDR1 and CDR2: MNHEY, SVGEGT. This CDR3 has 12 amino acids. The CDR3 protein is CASSWGYTEAFF.

The gene calls are TRBV7-6 and TRBJ1-4; TCRdb's D gene call, TRBD1, goes unchecked for lack of DNA. The CDR3 contains 15 residues. The germline V gene encodes CDR1 SGHVS and CDR2 FNYEAQ. The CDR3 spells CASSLAGDINEKLFF. Filled out from reference TRBV7-6 and TRBJ1-4, the complete variable domain reads GAGVSQSPRYKVTKRGQDVALRCDPISGHVSLYWYRQALGQGPEFLTYFNYEAQQDKSGLPNDRFSAERPEGSISTLTIQRTEQRDSAMYRCASSLAGDINEKLFFGSGTQLSVL.

The V call is TRBV6-1, the J call TRBJ2-1. CDR1 and CDR2 from the germline V gene are MNHNS and SASEGT. The CDR3 totals 13 residues. CDR3 residues: CASSNWAGNEQFF.